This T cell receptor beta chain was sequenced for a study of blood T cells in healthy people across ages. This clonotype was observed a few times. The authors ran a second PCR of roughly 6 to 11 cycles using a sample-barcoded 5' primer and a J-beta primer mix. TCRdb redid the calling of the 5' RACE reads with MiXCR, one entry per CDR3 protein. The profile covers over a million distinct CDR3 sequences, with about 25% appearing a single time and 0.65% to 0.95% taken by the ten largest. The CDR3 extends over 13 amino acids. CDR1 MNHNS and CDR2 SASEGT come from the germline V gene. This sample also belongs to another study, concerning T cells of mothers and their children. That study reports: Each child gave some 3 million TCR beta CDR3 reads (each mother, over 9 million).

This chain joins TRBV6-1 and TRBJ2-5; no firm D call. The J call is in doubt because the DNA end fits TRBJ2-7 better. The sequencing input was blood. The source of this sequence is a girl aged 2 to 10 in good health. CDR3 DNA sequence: TGTGCCAGCAGTGAATCCTCCGGGTACGAGCAGTACTTC. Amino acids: CASSESSGYEQYF.